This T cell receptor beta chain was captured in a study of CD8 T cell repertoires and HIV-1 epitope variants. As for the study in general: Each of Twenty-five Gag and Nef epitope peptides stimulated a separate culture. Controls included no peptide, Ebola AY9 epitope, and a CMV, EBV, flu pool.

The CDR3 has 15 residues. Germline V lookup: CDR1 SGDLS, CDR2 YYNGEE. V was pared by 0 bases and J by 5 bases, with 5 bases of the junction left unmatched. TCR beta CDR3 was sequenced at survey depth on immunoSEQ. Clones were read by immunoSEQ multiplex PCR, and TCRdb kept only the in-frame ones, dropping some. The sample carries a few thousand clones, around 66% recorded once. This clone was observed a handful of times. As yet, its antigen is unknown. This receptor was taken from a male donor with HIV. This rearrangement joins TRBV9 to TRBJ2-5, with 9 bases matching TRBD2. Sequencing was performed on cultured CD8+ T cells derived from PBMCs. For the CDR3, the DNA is TGTGCCAGCAGCGTAGCTTCGAGCGGGGGGGAGACCCAGTACTTC. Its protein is CASSVASSGGETQYF.